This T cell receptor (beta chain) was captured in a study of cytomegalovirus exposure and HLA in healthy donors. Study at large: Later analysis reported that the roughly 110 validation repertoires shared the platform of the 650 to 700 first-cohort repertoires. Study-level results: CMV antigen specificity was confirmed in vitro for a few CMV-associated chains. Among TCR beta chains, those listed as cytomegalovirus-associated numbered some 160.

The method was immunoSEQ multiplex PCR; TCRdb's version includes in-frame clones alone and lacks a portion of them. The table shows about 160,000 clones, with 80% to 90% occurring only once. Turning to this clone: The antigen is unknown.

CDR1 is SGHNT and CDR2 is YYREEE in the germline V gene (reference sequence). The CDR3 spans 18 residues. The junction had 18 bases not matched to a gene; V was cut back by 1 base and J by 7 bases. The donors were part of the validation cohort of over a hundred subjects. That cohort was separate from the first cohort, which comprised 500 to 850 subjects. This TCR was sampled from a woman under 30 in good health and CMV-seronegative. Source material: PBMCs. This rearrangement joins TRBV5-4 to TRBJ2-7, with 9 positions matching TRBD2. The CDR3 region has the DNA TGTGCCAGCAGCTTGTTTGTGCGGGAGGGCAGGGGTGGGGGAGAGCAGTACTTC. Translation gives CASSLFVREGRGGGEQYF.